This TCR beta chain derives from a study of T-cell memory formation after mild COVID-19. Notes on the study in general: Among CD4+ contracting clones, most were CM and EM, and CD8+ ones EMRA.

MiXCR, applied by TCRdb to the 5' RACE reads, yields one record per CDR3 protein. The sample yields roughly 160,000 distinct CDR3 sequences, over 10% seen once. The CDR3 covers 15 residues. Trimming took off 2 bases at V and 5 bases at J, with 12 bases between the two ends. CDR1 is SGHVS and CDR2 is FNYEAQ in the germline V gene. About this clonotype: What it recognizes is unknown.

This receptor was taken from a man between 18 and 29 years old who had mild COVID-19 (a few samples of this study predate the infection). Cell type and time point are not known. Sequenced input: PBMCs or a T cell subset sorted from them (not recorded which). The rearrangement uses TRBV7-6 and TRBJ2-2, with D tentatively TRBD1 (6 bases). The CDR3 nucleotides read TGTGCCAGCAGCTTAAATCAGGGGTCGACCGGGGAGCTGTTTTTT. This encodes CASSLNQGSTGELFF.